This T cell receptor (beta chain) came from a study of blood T cells in healthy people across ages. Findings and caveats of the study: Considered underestimates were the diversity estimates obtained from one million T cells. Roughly linear age-related decline in beta diversity appeared, significant by age around 42. It was found that TCR beta diversity correlated strongly with the percentage of naive T cells.

This clonotype occurred a few times. Its specificity is unknown. The CDR3 sequence is 14 residues long. Trimming took off 6 bases at V and 0 bases at J, with 8 bases between the two ends. Germline CDR1 SNHLY, CDR2 FYNNEI. Through a sample-barcoded 5' primer and a J-beta primer mix, a second PCR was run for roughly 6 to 11 cycles. Every sample returned 2.5 million or more CDR3-containing paired-end reads. Each CDR3 protein gets one entry after TCRdb re-called the 5' RACE reads with MiXCR. The sample records approximately 690,000 distinct CDR3 sequences, approximately 40% being singletons. V is TRBV2 and J is TRBJ2-2; D possibly corresponds to TRBD1 (6 bases). Input material: blood. The source of this sequence is an elderly man in good health. The CDR3 DNA follows: TGTGCCAGCAGGGGGACATCGAACACCGGGGAGCTGTTTTTT. This translates into CASRGTSNTGELFF.